This paragraph reports one T cell receptor beta chain. The antigen is undetermined. TCRdb re-called the reads with MiXCR, one entry per CDR3 protein. Among roughly 860,000 distinct CDR3 sequences, approximately 30% were seen once, and the ten largest hold roughly 12%. The data originate from a study of T cell repertoires in cytomegalovirus infection. Overall study: As its CMV epitopes, the study selected recently identified HLA-C-restricted and well-studied HLA-B-restricted targets. CMV infection together with matching HLA type was indicated by public TCR beta signatures.

The CDR3 has 17 amino acids. In germline, CDR1 is LNHNV, CDR2 YYDKDF (reference sequence). The V gene end was trimmed by 4 bases and the J gene end by 0 bases; junction bases not matched to a gene: 8. Study-wide points: The study identified carriers of CMV plus the relevant HLA from cumulative public TCR beta family frequency.

The sequence was obtained from a human donor in good health (CMV status not recorded). Some clones in this sample may be carry-over from other donors' samples. J is TRBJ2-2 and V is TRBV15; 7 nucleotides line up with TRBD1. This specimen consisted of cultured CD8+ T cells from PBMCs, obtained from culture after CMV antigen stimulation. This CDR3 reads CATSIPRGQPNTGELFF. The CDR3 coding sequence is TGTGCCACCAGCATTCCACGGGGACAGCCGAACACCGGGGAGCTGTTTTTT.